Only a few counts were recorded for the clone carrying this TCR beta chain. Its cognate antigen is unknown. One junction end disagrees with the germline gene, perhaps due to a read error. CDR1 and CDR2 from the germline V gene are SEHNR and FQNEAQ (reference sequence). The CDR3 has 16 residues. The second PCR ran roughly 7 to 11 cycles with a sample-barcoded 5' primer and J-beta primers. TCRdb processed the 5' RACE reads anew with MiXCR; each CDR3 protein has one entry. The sample shows about 1.7 million distinct CDR3 sequences, roughly 30% of them seen only once. The data originate from a study of blood T cells in healthy people across ages. On the study more broadly: Template switching recovered approximately one barcoded beta molecule for every two T cells. Whole-study results and caveats: Age advanced and TCR beta diversity per million T cells fell, roughly linearly.

The people who gave samples were healthy Caucasians from Russia, aged roughly 6 to 95. This clonotype originated in a woman in her 30s in good health. The V and J genes are TRBV7-9 and TRBJ2-5; the match to TRBD1 covers 9 bases. The source material was blood. CDR3 nucleotides: TGTGTCAGCAGCCCTACACAGGGGGCGCTTGGAGAGACCCAGTACTTC. Translated: CVSSPTQGALGETQYF.